This T cell receptor beta chain was profiled in a study of early T cells in non-severe SARS-CoV-2 infection. MiXCR, run by TCRdb on the 5' RACE reads, gives a single entry per CDR3 protein. The sample holds 30,000 or so distinct CDR3 sequences, 5.6% seen once. The V and J ends lost 8 bases and 7 bases, in that order; junction bases with no gene match: 9. The CDR3 has 14 amino acids. Germline CDR1 is MDHEN and CDR2 is SYDVKM. There are many counts of this clonotype. This receptor was taken from an adult who was a healthcare worker with PCR-confirmed SARS-CoV-2 infection or an uninfected control (not recorded which). The specimen sequenced was whole blood. The V and J genes are TRBV28 and TRBJ1-1; TRBD1 matches at 11 bases. The CDR3 sequence is CASRTGGVNSEAFF. In DNA form, the CDR3 reads TGTGCCAGCCGGACAGGGGGCGTGAATAGTGAAGCTTTCTTT.